A single sample gave rise to the 19 T cell receptor beta chains below, sequenced in a study of control samples from healthy donors and cancer patients. Profiling relied on immunoSEQ multiplex PCR, and the TCRdb table lists in-frame clones only, not all of them. The data contain under 150,000 clones, approximately 89% of them seen just once; the ten biggest clones take up roughly 3.4%. Source material: blood. The receptors were sampled from a middle-aged man in good health.

The V gene is TRBV5-6, the J gene TRBJ1-5, with D hard to call. Germline CDR1 reads SGHDT; CDR2 reads YYEEEE. Trimming left V 3 bases short and J 4 bases short, with 8 bases between. CDR3 length equals 13 residues. CDR3 sequence: CASSSRENQPQHF. DNA of the CDR3: TGTGCCAGCAGCTCAAGGGAGAATCAGCCCCAGCATTTT.

This chain links TRBV7-2 with TRBJ1-6; TRBD1 agrees at 8 bases. The ends lost 0 bases at V and 0 bases at J; junction bases unmatched: 7. Germline V gene sequence: CDR1 SGHTA, CDR2 FQGNSA. This CDR3 contains 19 residues. CDR3 nucleotides: TGTGCCAGCAGCTTAGCTCGCCAGGGGGCGAGCTCCTATAATTCACCCCTCCACTTT. This sequence encodes CASSLARQGASSYNSPLHF.

This chain uses TRBV6-2 or TRBV6-3 with TRBJ2-7; 8 bases align to TRBD1. The CDR3 has 15 amino acids. Germline CDR1 is MNHEY and CDR2 is SVGEGT. V lost 2 bases, J lost 1 base, and 4 bases stayed unmatched. Here the CDR3 DNA reads TGTGCCAGCAGTTACCCGGGACAGGCTTCCTACGAGCAGTACTTC. This encodes CASSYPGQASYEQYF.

The chain recombines TRBV24-1 with TRBJ2-3; weak D call: TRBD2 (5 bases). With 4 bases removed from V and 0 bases from J, the gap between germline ends came to 10 bases. The CDR3 totals 15 residues. Germline values: CDR1 KGHDR, CDR2 SFDVKD. Written as DNA, the CDR3 is TGTGCCACCAGTGACGCCGAGGGTAGCACAGATACGCAGTATTTT. Translated: CATSDAEGSTDTQYF.

The chain joins TRBV18 to TRBJ1-4; 7 nucleotides agree with TRBD1. Looked up from germline, CDR1 is KGHSH and CDR2 is LQKENI. J was trimmed by 0 bases and V by 5 bases; bases with no gene match: 9. The CDR3 covers 17 residues. The CDR3: CASSWTRDSATNEKLFF. The CDR3 bases are TGTGCCAGCTCATGGACCCGGGACAGTGCAACTAATGAAAAACTGTTTTTT.

V gene TRBV24-1 combines with J gene TRBJ2-3; TRBD1 aligns across 9 bases. The CDR3 spans 18 residues. Germline values: CDR1 KGHDR, CDR2 SFDVKD. Losses at the gene ends were 5 bases for V and 6 bases for J; bases not matched to a gene: 17. CDR3 region: CATSGSGTGYTAQDTQYF. The CDR3 DNA reads as TGTGCCACCAGTGGTTCCGGGACAGGGTACACCGCACAGGATACGCAGTATTTT.

This chain joins TRBV7-3 and TRBJ1-1; D unresolved. V was pared by 5 bases and J by 0 bases, with 13 bases between. This CDR3 is 15 amino acids long. Germline V gene lookup returns CDR1 SGHTA and CDR2 FQGTGA. CDR3 residues: CASSGELLMNTEAFF. CDR3 DNA: TGTGCCAGCAGCGGGGAGCTCCTCATGAACACTGAAGCTTTCTTT.

V gene TRBV7-9 combines with J gene TRBJ1-5; 9 nucleotides match TRBD1. Germline loops: CDR1 SEHNR, CDR2 FQNEAQ (reference sequence). This CDR3 has 16 residues. With 5 bases clipped from V and 0 bases from J, the junction kept 5 bases outside the gene matches. CDR3 bases: TGTGCCAGCAGCCCCGGGACAGGGTATAGCAATCAGCCCCAGCATTTT. Translation gives CASSPGTGYSNQPQHF.

This clone was seen just once. V usage is TRBV7-3 and J usage is TRBJ1-3; no reliable D call. The CDR3 is 15 residues long. The germline CDR1 and CDR2 sequences are SGHTA and FQGTGA. V lost 3 bases and J lost 0, with 9 bases in between. The CDR3 DNA sequence: TGTGCCAGCAGCTTGGGTCCTAGCTCTGGAAACACCATATATTTT. This encodes CASSLGPSSGNTIYF.

The chain joins TRBV7-2 to TRBJ2-5, with 10 bases identical to TRBD1. Germline-derived CDR1 and CDR2 are SGHTA and FQGNSA. The V segment lost 3 bases and the J segment 1 base; nucleotides outside the gene matches: 5. CDR3 length: 16 residues. CDR3 in amino acids: CASSLGTGVVQETQYF. The CDR3 DNA is TGTGCCAGCAGCTTGGGGACAGGGGTGGTCCAAGAGACCCAGTACTTC.

The chain links TRBV12-3 or TRBV12-4 to TRBJ1-6; possible D gene TRBD1, 6 bases. V was shortened by 3 bases and J by 11 bases, with 8 bases between the two germline ends. The CDR3 has 12 residues. The CDR3 sequence: CASSFQGTPLHF. The CDR3 bases are TGTGCCAGCAGTTTTCAGGGGACACCCCTCCACTTT.

The chain recombines TRBV4-2 with TRBJ2-7; 9 bases line up with TRBD2. Trimming took 0 bases from V and 1 from J; bases not matched to a gene: 7. This CDR3 is built from 17 residues. Germline CDR1 and CDR2: LGHNA and YNFKEQ. This CDR3 is CASSQDWRGGQSYEQYF. The CDR3 coding sequence is TGTGCCAGCAGCCAAGATTGGCGGGGGGGCCAGTCCTACGAGCAGTACTTC.

The chain employs TRBV5-1 and TRBJ2-7; possible D gene TRBD1, 6 bases. The CDR3 covers 13 residues. CDR1 is SGHRS and CDR2 is YFSETQ in the germline V gene. V lost 4 bases, J lost 9 bases, and 17 bases lay in between. The CDR3 loop reads CASSTDRITGQYF. The CDR3 DNA reads as TGCGCCAGCAGCACCGACAGGATCACGGGGCAGTACTTC.

The chain couples TRBV6-6 to TRBJ2-7; the match to TRBD2 covers 7 bases. V shed 6 bases and J 6 bases; nucleotides not matched to a gene: 11. Germline CDR1 is MNHNY and CDR2 is SVGAGI (reference sequence). This CDR3 spans 14 amino acids. The CDR3 region has the DNA TGTGCCAGCAGAGGCCGGGGGGAACCCGGCGAGCAGTACTTC. Translated: CASRGRGEPGEQYF.

This rearrangement joins TRBV7-2 to TRBJ1-3; tentatively, D is TRBD1 (5 bases). The length of the CDR3 is 15 residues. V lost 2 bases to trimming and J lost 7 bases, with 15 bases between them. The germline CDR1 and CDR2 sequences are SGHTA and FQGNSA. CDR3 amino acids: CASSLYPAGMNTIYF. CDR3 coding DNA: TGTGCCAGCAGCTTATATCCGGCAGGGATGAACACCATATATTTT.

A remark on this clone: The same CDR3 also results from other DNA sequences found in this sample. V and J are TRBV7-9 and TRBJ1-4; 8 nucleotides match TRBD1. Germline CDR1 reads SEHNR; CDR2 reads FQNEAQ (reference sequence). V was clipped by 1 base and J by 7 bases; unmatched bases: 8. The CDR3 is made up of 16 amino acids. The CDR3 spells CASSLGQGASGEKLFF. CDR3 nucleotides: TGTGCCAGCAGCTTAGGGCAGGGGGCCTCGGGTGAAAAACTGTTTTTT.

The V call is TRBV7-9, the J call TRBJ2-3, with a tentative D call TRBD2 (6 bases). Germline V gives CDR1 SEHNR, CDR2 FQNEAQ (reference sequence). The CDR3 is 17 residues long. V was pared by 1 base and J by 0 bases, with 14 bases between. CDR3 in amino acids: CASSLEKRALSTDTQYF. CDR3 coding DNA: TGTGCCAGCAGCTTAGAAAAGCGGGCCCTTAGCACAGATACGCAGTATTTT. The full variable domain, completed using reference TRBV7-9 and TRBJ2-3, is DTGVSQNPRHKITKRGQNVTFRCDPISEHNRLYWYRQTLGQGPEFLTYFQNEAQLEKSRLLSDRFSAERPKGSFSTLEIQRTEQGDSAMYLCASSLEKRALSTDTQYFGPGTRLTVL.

This clone has just one count. CDR3 in amino acids: CSVEGYNTEAFF. The CDR3 region has the DNA TGCAGCGTCGAGGGGTATAACACTGAAGCTTTCTTT. The V gene is TRBV29-1, the J gene TRBJ1-1, with TRBD1 as a possible D gene (5 bases). V lost 6 bases and J 2 bases, leaving 10 bases between the germline ends. The CDR3 length is 12 residues. Germline V gives CDR1 SQVTM, CDR2 ANQGSEA.

This clone occurred once. The chain is built from TRBV30 and TRBJ2-7; a weak D match, TRBD1 (6 bases). V dropped 4 bases and J dropped 0 bases, with 10 bases sitting between them. From germline, CDR1 is GTSNPN and CDR2 SVGIG (reference sequence). The CDR3 spans 13 residues. The CDR3 coding sequence is TGTGCCTGGAATCCAGGGGCCTCCTACGAGCAGTACTTC. It yields the protein CAWNPGASYEQYF.